This paragraph covers one TCR beta chain sequence. Its target is unknown. There were only Caucasian adults among the donors, and all lived in Nashville, Tennessee. This record comes from a study of shared clonotypes between healthy human individuals. This CDR3 region has 15 residues. Germline lookup yields CDR1 MNHEY and CDR2 SVGAGI. Trimming took 9 bases from V and 3 from J; bases not matched to a gene: 6. General study results and limits: The study found approximately 5% of naive CD4 clonotypes shared across four donors. Even with large depth, rarefaction showed that sorted-subset sequencing was incomplete.

Sequencing used immunoSEQ multiplex PCR; TCRdb keeps in-frame clones, though not all of them. The data show under 2.5 million clones, with 85% to 95% seen just once and about 0.36% held by the top ten. The specimen was naive CD4+ T cells from PBMCs. Specified subset: CD45RA+ positively selected. This receptor was taken from a man between 18 and 35 years old in good health. Some clones in this sample may be carry-over from other donors' samples. The chain employs TRBV6-5 and TRBJ2-5; 14 nucleotides match TRBD2. The CDR3 nucleotides read TGTGCCAGTAGATCGGGACTAGCGGGAGAAGAGACCCAGTACTTC. Its protein product is CASRSGLAGEETQYF.